This T cell receptor (beta chain) was identified in a study of OX40 agonist ivuxolimab in advanced cancers. The data were produced by immunoSEQ multiplex PCR, yet TCRdb's version contains in-frame clones alone and is incomplete. In the table there are about 58,000 clones, about 88% of which are singletons. The receptor's source is an adult with an advanced solid tumor such as melanoma, head and neck, liver or kidney cancer. The material was CD4+ or CD8+ T cells sorted from blood, obtained in a trial of the OX40 agonist ivuxolimab.

The DNA of the CDR3 is TGTGCCAGTAGTATTAGCACGAGCTCCTACGAGCAGTACTTC. Translation gives CASSISTSSYEQYF. This chain links TRBV19 with TRBJ2-7, with D hard to call. Deletions cut 3 bases from V and 0 bases from J, with 9 bases between. Germline V gene sequence: CDR1 LNHDA, CDR2 SQIVND (reference sequence). This CDR3 has 14 residues.